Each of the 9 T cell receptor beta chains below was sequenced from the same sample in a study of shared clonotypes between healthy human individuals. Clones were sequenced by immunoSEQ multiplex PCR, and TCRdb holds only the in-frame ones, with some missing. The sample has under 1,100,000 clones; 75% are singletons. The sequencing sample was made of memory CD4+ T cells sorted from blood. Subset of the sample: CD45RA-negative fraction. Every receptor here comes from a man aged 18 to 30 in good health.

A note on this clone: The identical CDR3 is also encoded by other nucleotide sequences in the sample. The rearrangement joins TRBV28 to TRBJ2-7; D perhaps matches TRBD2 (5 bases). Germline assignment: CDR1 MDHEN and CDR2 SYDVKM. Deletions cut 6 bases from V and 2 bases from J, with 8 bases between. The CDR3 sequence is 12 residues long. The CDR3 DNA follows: TGTGCCAGCAGCCCTAGCCCCTACGAGCAGTACTTC. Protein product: CASSPSPYEQYF.

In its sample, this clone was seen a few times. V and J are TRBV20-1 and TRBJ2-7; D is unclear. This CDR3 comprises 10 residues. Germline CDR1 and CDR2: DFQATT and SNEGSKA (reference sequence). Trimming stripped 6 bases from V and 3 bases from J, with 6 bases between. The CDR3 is CSATDYEQYF. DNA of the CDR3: TGCAGTGCCACCGACTACGAGCAGTACTTC.

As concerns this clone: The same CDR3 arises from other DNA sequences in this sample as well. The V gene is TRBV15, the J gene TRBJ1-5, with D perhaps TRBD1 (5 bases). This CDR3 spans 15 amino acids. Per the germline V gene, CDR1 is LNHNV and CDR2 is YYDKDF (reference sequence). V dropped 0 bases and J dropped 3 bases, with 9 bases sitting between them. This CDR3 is CATSRDTGANQPQHF. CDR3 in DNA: TGTGCCACCAGCAGAGATACCGGGGCCAATCAGCCCCAGCATTTT.

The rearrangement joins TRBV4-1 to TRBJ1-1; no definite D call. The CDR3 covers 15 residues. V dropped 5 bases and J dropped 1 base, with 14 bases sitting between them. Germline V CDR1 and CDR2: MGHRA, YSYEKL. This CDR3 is CASSFNPISNTEAFF. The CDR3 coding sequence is TGCGCCAGCAGCTTCAATCCGATATCGAACACTGAAGCTTTCTTT.

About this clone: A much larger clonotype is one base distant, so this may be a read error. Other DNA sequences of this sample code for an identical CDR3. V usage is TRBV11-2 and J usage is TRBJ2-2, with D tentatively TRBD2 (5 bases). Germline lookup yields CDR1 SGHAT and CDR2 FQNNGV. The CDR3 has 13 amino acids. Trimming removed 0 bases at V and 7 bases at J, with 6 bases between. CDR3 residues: CASSLDRGGELFF. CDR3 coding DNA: TGTGCCAGCAGCTTAGATCGGGGCGGGGAGCTGTTTTTT. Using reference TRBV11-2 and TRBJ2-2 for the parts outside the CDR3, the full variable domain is EAGVAQSPRYKIIEKRQSVAFWCNPISGHATLYWYQQILGQGPKLLIQFQNNGVVDDSQLPKDRFSAERLKGVDSTLKIQPAKLEDSAVYLCASSLDRGGELFFGEGSRLTVL.

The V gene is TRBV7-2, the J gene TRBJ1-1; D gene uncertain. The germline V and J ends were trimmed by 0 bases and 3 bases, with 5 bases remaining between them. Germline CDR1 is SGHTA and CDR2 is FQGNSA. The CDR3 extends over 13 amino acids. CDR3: CASSLARYTEAFF. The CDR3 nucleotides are TGTGCCAGCAGCTTAGCAAGGTACACTGAAGCTTTCTTT.

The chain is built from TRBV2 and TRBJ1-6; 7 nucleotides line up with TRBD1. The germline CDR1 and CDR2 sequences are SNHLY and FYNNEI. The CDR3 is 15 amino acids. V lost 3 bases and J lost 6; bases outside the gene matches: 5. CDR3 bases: TGTGCCAGCAGTGAGCAGGGGGTTGGTAATTCACCCCTCCACTTT. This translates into CASSEQGVGNSPLHF.

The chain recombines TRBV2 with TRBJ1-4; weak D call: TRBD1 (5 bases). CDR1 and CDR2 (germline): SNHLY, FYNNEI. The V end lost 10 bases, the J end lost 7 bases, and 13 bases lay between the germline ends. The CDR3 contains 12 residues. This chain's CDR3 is CATTPGGEKLFF. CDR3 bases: TGTGCCACCACACCCGGGGGTGAAAAACTGTTTTTT.

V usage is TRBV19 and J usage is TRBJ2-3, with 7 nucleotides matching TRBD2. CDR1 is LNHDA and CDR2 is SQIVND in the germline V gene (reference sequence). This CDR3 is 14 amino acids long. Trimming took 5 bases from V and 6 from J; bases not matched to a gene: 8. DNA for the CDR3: TGTGCCAGTAGTGACGGACTAGTTCACGATACGCAGTATTTT. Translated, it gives CASSDGLVHDTQYF.